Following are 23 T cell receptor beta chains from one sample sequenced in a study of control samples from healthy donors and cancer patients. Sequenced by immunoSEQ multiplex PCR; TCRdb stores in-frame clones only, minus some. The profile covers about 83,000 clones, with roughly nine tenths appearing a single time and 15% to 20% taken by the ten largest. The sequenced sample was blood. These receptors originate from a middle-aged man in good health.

The CDR3 DNA reads TGTGCCAGCAGCCCAAGGGGGGGAAGAACAGATACGCAGTATTTT. Translating it yields CASSPRGGRTDTQYF. The chain combines TRBV3-1 (or the pseudogene TRBV3-2) with TRBJ2-3; the D gene is possibly TRBD2 (7 bases). This CDR3 is built from 15 residues. V was pared by 4 bases and J by 3 bases, with 14 bases between. Germline CDR1 LGHDT, CDR2 YNNKEL (reference sequence).

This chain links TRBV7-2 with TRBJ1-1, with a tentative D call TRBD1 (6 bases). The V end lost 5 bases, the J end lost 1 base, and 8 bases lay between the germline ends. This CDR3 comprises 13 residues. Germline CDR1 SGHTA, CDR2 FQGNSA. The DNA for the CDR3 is TGTGCCAGCAGCCAGGGGCGGAACACTGAAGCTTTCTTT. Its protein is CASSQGRNTEAFF.

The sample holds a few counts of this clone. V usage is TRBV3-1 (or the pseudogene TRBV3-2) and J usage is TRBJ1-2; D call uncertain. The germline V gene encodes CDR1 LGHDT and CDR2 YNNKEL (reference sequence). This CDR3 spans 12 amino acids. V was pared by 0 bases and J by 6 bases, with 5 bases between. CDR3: CASSQEKHGYTF. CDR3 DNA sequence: TGTGCCAGCAGCCAAGAGAAGCATGGCTACACCTTC.

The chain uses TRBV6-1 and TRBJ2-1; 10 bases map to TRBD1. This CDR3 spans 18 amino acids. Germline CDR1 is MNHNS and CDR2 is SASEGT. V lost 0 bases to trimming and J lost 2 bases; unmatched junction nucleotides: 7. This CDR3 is CASSEAGGGQGTYNEQFF. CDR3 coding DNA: TGTGCCAGCAGTGAAGCCGGGGGGGGACAGGGGACCTACAATGAGCAGTTCTTC.

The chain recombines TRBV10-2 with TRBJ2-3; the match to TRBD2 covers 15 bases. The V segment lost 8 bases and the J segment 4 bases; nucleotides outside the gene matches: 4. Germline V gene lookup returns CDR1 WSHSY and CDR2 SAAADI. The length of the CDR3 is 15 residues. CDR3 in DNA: TGCGCCAGCCGTAGGACTAGCGGGAGGGCAGATACGCAGTATTTT. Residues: CASRRTSGRADTQYF.

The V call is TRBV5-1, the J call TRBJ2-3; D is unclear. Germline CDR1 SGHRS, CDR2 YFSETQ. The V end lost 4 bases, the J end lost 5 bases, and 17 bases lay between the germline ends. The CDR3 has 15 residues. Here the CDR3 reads CASSKEDGSRDTQYF. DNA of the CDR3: TGCGCCAGCAGCAAAGAGGACGGTTCAAGAGATACGCAGTATTTT.

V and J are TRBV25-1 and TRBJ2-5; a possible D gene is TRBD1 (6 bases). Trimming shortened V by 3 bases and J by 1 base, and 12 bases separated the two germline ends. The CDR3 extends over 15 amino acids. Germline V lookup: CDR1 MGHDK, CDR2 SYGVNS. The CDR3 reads CASSDPRGPQETQYF. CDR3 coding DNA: TGTGCCAGCAGTGACCCCAGGGGTCCCCAAGAGACCCAGTACTTC.

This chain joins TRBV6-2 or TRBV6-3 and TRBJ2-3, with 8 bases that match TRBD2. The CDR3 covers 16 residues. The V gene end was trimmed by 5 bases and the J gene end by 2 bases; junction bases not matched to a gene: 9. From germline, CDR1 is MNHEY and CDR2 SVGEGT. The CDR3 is CASSDPGGSSTDTQYF. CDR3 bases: TGTGCCAGCAGTGACCCGGGGGGGTCTTCCACAGATACGCAGTATTTT.

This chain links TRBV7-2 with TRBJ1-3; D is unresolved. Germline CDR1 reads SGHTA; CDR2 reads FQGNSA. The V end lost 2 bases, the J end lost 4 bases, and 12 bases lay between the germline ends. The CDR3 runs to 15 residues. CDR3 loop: CASSLLPGGGNTIYF. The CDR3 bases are TGTGCCAGCAGCTTACTGCCCGGAGGAGGAAACACCATATATTTT.

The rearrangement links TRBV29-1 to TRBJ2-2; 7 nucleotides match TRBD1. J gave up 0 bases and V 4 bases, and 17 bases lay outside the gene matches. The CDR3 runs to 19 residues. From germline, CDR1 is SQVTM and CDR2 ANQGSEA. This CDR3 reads CSVGSGFMTGPSNTGELFF. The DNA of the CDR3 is TGCAGCGTTGGTAGTGGTTTTATGACAGGGCCTTCGAACACCGGGGAGCTGTTTTTT.

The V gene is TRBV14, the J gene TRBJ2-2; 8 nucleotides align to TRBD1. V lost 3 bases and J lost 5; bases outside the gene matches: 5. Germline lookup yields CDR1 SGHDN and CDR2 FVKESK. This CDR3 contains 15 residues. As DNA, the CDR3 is TGTGCCAGCAGCCACAGGACAGGGAGAACCGGGGAGCTGTTTTTT. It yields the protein CASSHRTGRTGELFF.

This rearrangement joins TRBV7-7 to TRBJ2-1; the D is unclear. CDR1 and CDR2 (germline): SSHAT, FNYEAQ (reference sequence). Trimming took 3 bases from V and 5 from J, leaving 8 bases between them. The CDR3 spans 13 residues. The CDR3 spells CASSLAANNEQFF. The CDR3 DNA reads TGTGCCAGCAGCTTGGCAGCTAACAATGAGCAGTTCTTC.

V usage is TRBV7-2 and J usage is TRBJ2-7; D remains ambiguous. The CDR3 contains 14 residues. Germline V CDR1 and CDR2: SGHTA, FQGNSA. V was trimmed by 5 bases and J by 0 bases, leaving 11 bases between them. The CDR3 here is CASSLPTASYEQYF. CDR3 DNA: TGTGCCAGCAGCCTCCCGACTGCCTCCTACGAGCAGTACTTC.

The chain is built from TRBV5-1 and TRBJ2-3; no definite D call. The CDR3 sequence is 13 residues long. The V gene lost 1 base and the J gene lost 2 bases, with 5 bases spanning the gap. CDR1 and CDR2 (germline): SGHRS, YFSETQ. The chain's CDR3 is CASSLLLTDTQYF. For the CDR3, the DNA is TGCGCCAGCAGCTTGTTGCTCACAGATACGCAGTATTTT.

The CDR3: CASSQEWGVTEAFF. The CDR3 DNA sequence: TGTGCCAGCAGCCAAGAGTGGGGGGTAACTGAAGCTTTCTTT. The chain uses TRBV3-1 (or the pseudogene TRBV3-2) and TRBJ1-1, with D possibly being TRBD1 (5 bases). Trimming pared 0 bases from V and 5 bases from J, leaving 10 bases between. CDR1 LGHDT and CDR2 YNNKEL come from the germline V gene (reference sequence). The CDR3 has 14 residues.

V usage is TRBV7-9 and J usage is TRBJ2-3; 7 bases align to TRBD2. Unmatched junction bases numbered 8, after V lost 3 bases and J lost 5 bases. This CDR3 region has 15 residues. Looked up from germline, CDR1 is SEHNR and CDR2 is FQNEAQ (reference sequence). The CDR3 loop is CASSLGGTQGDTQYF. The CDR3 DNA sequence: TGTGCCAGCAGCTTGGGAGGGACCCAAGGAGATACGCAGTATTTT.

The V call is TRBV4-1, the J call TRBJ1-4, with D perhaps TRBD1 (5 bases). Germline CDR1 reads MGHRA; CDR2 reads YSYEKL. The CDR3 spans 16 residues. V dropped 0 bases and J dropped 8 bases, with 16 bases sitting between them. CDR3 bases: TGCGCCAGCAGCCAAGATCTTGGCAGGGTGGGGGAAAAACTGTTTTTT. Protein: CASSQDLGRVGEKLFF.

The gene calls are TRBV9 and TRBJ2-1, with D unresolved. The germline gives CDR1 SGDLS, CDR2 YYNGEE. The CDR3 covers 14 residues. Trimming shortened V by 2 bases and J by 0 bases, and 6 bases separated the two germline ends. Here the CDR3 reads CASSVLSSYNEQFF. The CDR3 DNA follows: TGTGCCAGCAGCGTCTTGAGCTCCTACAATGAGCAGTTCTTC.

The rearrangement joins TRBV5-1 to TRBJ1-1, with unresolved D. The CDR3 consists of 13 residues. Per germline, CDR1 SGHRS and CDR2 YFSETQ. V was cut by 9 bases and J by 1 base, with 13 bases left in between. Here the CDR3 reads CATSKDGNTEAFF. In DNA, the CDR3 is TGCGCCACCTCGAAAGACGGGAACACTGAAGCTTTCTTT.

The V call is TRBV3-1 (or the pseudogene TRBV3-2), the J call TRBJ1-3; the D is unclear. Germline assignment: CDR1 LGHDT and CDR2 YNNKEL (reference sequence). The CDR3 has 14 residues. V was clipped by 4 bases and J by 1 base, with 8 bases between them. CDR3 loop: CASSPGPSGNTIYF. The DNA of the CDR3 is TGTGCCAGCAGCCCCGGCCCTTCTGGAAACACCATATATTTT.

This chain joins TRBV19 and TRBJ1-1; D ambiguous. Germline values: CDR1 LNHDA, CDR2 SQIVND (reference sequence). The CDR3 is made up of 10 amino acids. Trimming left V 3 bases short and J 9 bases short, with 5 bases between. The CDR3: CASSISKAFF. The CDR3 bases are TGTGCCAGTAGTATCTCGAAAGCTTTCTTT.

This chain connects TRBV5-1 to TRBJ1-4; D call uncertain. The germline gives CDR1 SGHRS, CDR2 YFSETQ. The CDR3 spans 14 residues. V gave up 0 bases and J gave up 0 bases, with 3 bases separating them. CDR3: CASSLGPTNEKLFF. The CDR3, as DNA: TGCGCCAGCAGCTTGGGCCCAACTAATGAAAAACTGTTTTTT.

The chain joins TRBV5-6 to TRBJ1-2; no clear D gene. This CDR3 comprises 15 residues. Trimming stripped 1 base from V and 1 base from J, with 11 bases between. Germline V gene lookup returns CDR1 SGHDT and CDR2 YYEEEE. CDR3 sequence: CASSLTGWGNYGYTF. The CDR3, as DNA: TGTGCCAGCAGCTTGACGGGATGGGGTAACTATGGCTACACCTTC. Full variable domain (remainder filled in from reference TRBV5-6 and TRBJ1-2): DAGVTQSPTHLIKTRGQQVTLRCSPKSGHDTVSWYQQALGQGPQFIFQYYEEEERQRGNFPDRFSGHQFPNYSSELNVNALLLGDSALYLCASSLTGWGNYGYTFGSGTRLTVV.